The T cell receptor beta chain described here comes from a study of blood T cell repertoires in COVID-19. V was pared by 3 bases and J by 4 bases, with 7 bases of the junction left unmatched. Germline V lookup: CDR1 SGHAT, CDR2 FQNNGV. This CDR3 has 16 amino acids. The repertoire was sequenced with immunoSEQ multiplex PCR; TCRdb's copy has only in-frame clones and lacks some. Of about 400,000 clones listed, 89% were seen once; the top ten hold about 1.7%. Source material: PBMCs or T cells enriched from blood (not recorded which). The TCR comes from a woman aged 30 to 39 who had recovered from COVID-19. The rearrangement joins TRBV11-2 to TRBJ1-1, with 11 bases identical to TRBD1. The CDR3 bases are TGTGCCAGCAGCTTGGGACAGGGGGGTGCAGGCACTGAAGCTTTCTTT. This gives the protein CASSLGQGGAGTEAFF.